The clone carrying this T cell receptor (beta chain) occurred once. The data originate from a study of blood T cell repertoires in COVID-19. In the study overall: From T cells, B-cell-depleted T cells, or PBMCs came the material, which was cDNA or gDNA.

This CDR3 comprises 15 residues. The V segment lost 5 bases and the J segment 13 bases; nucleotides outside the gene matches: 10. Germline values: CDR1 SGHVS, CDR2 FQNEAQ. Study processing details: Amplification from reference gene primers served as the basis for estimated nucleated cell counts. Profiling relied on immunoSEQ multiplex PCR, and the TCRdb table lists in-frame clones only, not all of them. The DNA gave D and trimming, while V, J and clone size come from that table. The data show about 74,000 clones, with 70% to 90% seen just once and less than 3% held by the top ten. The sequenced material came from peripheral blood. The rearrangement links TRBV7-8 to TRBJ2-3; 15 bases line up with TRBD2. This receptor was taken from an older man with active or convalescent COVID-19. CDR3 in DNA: TGTGCCAGCAGCGCCCGGACTAGCGGGAGGGGAAAGGAGTATTTT. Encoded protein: CASSARTSGRGKEYF.